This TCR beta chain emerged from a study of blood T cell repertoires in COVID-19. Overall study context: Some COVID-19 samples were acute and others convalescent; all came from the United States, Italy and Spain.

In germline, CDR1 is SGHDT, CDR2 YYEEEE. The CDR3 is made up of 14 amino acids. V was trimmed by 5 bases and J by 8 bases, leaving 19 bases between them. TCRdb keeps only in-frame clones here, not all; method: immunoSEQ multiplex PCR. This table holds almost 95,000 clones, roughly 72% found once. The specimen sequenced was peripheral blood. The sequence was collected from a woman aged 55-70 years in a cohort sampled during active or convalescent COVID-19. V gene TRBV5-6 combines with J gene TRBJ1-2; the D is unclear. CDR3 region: CASRRPPRTMGYTF. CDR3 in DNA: TGTGCCAGCAGGCGACCCCCCAGGACTATGGGCTACACCTTC.